Sequencing of this TCR beta chain was carried out in a study of cytomegalovirus exposure and HLA in healthy donors. The CDR3 extends over 15 amino acids. Looked up from germline, CDR1 is KGHSH and CDR2 is LQKENI. V lost 7 bases and J lost 4; bases outside the gene matches: 10. Generated by immunoSEQ multiplex PCR, the TCRdb table keeps only in-frame clones and is missing some. Of some 120,000 clones listed, about 96% were seen once; the top ten hold 1.7%. Sample: PBMCs. J is TRBJ2-5 and V is TRBV18; 9 nucleotides align to TRBD1. The receptor comes from a man younger than 35 in good health and CMV-seronegative. CDR3 protein: CASFPGTGTGETQYF. CDR3 DNA sequence: TGTGCCAGCTTCCCGGGGACAGGGACTGGAGAGACCCAGTACTTC.